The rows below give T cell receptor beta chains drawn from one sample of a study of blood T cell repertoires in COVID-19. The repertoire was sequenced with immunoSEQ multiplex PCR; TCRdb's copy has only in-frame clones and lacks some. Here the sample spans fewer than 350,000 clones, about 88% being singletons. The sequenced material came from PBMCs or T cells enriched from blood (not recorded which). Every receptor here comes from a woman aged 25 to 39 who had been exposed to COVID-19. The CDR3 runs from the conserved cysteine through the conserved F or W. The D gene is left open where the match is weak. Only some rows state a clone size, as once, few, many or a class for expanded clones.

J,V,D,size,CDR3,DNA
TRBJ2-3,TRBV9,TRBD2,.,CASSVSGSTSDTQYF,TGTGCCAGCAGCGTTAGCGGGAGTACTTCAGATACGCAGTATTTT
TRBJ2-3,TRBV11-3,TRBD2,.,CASSFASGSFTDTQYF,TGTGCCAGCAGTTTCGCTAGCGGGAGTTTCACAGATACGCAGTATTTT
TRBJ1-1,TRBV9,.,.,CASSSGWRAEAFF,TGTGCCAGCAGCTCGGGTTGGAGGGCTGAAGCTTTCTTT
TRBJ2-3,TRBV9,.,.,CASSVGWERDTQYF,TGTGCCAGCAGCGTAGGGTGGGAGCGAGATACGCAGTATTTT
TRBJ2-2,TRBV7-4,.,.,CASSLRGPGQNTGELFF,TGTGCCAGCAGCTTAAGGGGCCCCGGTCAGAACACCGGGGAGCTGTTTTTT
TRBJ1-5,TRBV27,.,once,CASSFWGVQGNQPQHF,TGTGCCAGCAGTTTTTGGGGGGTGCAGGGCAATCAGCCCCAGCATTTT
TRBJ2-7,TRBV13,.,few,CASSLGSREQYF,TGTGCCAGCAGCTTAGGGTCCAGGGAGCAGTACTTC
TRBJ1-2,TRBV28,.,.,CASRLTGSYGYTF,TGTGCCAGCAGACTCACCGGGAGCTATGGCTACACCTTC
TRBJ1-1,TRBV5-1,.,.,CASSQDAEDTEAFF,TGCGCCAGCAGCCAGGACGCGGAGGACACTGAAGCTTTCTTT
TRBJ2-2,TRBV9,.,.,CASRGLGELFF,TGTGCCAGCAGGGGACTCGGGGAGCTGTTTTTT
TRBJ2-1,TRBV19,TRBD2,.,CASSRLAGGLMYNEQFF,TGTGCCAGTTCAAGACTAGCGGGAGGGCTGATGTACAATGAGCAGTTCTTC
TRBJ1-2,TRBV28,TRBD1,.,CASRDRGYTF,TGTGCCAGCAGGGACAGGGGCTACACCTTC
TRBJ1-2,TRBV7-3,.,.,CASSLSQNYGYTF,TGTGCCAGCAGCTTATCGCAGAACTATGGCTACACCTTC
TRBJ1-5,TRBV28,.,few,CASSLAGAPQPQHF,TGTGCCAGCAGTTTGGCGGGGGCTCCTCAGCCCCAGCATTTT
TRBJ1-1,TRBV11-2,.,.,CASSFEGTEAFF,TGTGCCAGCAGCTTTGAGGGCACTGAAGCTTTCTTT
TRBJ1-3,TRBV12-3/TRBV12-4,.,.,CASSSTLHTIYF,TGTGCCAGCAGCTCTACCCTGCACACCATATATTTT
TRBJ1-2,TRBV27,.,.,CASRRYGNYGYTF,TGTGCCAGCAGACGGTACGGGAACTATGGCTACACCTTC
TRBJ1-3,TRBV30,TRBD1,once,CAYRGPGNTIYF,TGTGCCTACAGGGGGCCAGGAAACACCATATATTTT
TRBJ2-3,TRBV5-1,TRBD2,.,CASSVGTSGRTDTQYF,TGCGCCAGCAGCGTAGGGACTAGCGGGAGGACAGATACGCAGTATTTT
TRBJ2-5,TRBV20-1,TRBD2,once,CSASTASGRSETQYF,TGCAGTGCTAGTACGGCTAGCGGGAGGTCTGAGACCCAGTACTTC
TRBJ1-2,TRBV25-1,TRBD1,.,CASSEYGRDRNNYGYTF,TGTGCCAGCAGTGAATATGGCCGGGACAGGAATAACTATGGCTACACCTTC
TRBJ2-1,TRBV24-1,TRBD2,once,CATSEVSGRDSYNEQFF,TGTGCCACCAGTGAAGTTAGCGGGAGGGACTCCTACAATGAGCAGTTCTTC